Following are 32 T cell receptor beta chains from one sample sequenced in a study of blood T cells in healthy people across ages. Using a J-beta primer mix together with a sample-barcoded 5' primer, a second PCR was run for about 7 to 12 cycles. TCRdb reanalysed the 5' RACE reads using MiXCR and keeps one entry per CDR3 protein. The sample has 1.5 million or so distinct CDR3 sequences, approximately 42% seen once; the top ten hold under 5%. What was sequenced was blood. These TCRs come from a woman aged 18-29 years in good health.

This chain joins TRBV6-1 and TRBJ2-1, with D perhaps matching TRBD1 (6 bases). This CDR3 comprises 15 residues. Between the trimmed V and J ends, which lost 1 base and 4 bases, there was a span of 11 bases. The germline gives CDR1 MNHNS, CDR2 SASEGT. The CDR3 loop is CASSEDRALYNEQFF. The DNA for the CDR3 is TGTGCCAGCAGTGAAGACAGGGCGCTATACAATGAGCAGTTCTTC.

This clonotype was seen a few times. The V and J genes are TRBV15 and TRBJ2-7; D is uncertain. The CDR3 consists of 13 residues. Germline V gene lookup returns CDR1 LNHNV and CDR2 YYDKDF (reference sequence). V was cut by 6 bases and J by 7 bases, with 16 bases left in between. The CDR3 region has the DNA TGTGCCACCAGGGCGGTAGCTTACAATGAGCAGTACTTC. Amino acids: CATRAVAYNEQYF.

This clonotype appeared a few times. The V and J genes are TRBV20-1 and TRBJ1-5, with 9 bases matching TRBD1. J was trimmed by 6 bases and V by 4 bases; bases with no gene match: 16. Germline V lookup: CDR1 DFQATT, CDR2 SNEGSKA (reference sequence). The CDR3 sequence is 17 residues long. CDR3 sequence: CSATPGQGYPMSQPQHF. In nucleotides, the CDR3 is TGCAGTGCTACCCCGGGACAGGGATATCCTATGAGTCAGCCCCAGCATTTT.

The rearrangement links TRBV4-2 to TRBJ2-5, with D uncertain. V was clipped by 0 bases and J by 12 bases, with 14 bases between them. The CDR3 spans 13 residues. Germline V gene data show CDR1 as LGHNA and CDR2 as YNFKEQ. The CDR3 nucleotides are TGTGCCAGCAGCCAAGATCCGACATGGGCGAAGTACTTC. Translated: CASSQDPTWAKYF.

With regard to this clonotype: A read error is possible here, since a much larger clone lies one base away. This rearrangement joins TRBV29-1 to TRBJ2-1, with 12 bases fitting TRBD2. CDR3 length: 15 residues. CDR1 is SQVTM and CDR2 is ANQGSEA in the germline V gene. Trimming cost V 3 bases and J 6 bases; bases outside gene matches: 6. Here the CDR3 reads CSVDLTSGRCNEQFF. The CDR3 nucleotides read TGCAGCGTTGACTTAACTAGCGGGAGGTGCAATGAGCAGTTCTTC.

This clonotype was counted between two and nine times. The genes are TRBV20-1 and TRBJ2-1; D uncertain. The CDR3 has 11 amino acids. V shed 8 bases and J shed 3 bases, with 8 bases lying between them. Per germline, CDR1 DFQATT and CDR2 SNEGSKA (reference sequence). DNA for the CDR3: TGCAGTCCGATCGGCTACAATGAGCAGTTCTTC. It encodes CSPIGYNEQFF.

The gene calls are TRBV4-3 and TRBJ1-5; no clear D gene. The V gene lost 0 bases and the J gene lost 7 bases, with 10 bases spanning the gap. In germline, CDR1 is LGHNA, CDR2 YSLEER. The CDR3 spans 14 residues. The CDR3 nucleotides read TGCGCCAGCAGCCAAGATCTTGGGGAGCAGCCCCAGCATTTT. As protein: CASSQDLGEQPQHF.

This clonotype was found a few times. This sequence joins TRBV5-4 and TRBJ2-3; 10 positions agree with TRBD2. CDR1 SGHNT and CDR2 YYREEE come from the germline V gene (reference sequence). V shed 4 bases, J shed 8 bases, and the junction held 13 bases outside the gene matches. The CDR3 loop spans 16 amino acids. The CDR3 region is CASSGMTSGPPRTQYF. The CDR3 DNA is TGTGCCAGCAGCGGAATGACTAGCGGGCCCCCCCGTACGCAGTATTTT.

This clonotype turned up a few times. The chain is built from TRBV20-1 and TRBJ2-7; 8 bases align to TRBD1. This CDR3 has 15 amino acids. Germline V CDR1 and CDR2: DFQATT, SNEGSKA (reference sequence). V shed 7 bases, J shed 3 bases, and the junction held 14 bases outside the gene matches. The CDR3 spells CSVTLLSGQVYEQYF. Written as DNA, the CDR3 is TGCAGTGTTACGCTCCTTTCGGGACAGGTCTACGAGCAGTACTTC.

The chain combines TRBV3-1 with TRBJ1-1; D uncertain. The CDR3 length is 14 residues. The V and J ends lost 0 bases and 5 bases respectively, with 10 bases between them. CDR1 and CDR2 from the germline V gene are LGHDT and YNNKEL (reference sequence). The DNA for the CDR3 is TGTGCCAGCAGCCAAGAAAGGAGAAGGACTGAAGCTTTCTTT. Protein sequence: CASSQERRRTEAFF.

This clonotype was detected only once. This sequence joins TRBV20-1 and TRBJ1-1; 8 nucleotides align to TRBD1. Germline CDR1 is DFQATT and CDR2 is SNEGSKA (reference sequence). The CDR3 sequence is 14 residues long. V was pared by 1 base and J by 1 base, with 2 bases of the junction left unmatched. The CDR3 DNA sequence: TGCAGTGCTAGAGTCGGGACAGGGAACACTGAAGCTTTCTTT. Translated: CSARVGTGNTEAFF.

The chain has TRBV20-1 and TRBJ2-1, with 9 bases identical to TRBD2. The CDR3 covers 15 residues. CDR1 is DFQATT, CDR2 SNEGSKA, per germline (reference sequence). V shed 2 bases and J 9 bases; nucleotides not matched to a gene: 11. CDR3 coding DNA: TGCAGTGCTAGATATTCGGCGGGGGGGCTCAGTGAGCAGTTCTTC. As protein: CSARYSAGGLSEQFF.

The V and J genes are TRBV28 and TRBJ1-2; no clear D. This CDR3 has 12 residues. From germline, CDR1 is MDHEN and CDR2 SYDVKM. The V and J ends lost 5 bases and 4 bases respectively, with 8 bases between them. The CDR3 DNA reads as TGTGCCAGCAGTCCGTACCTCTATGGCTACACCTTC. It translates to CASSPYLYGYTF.

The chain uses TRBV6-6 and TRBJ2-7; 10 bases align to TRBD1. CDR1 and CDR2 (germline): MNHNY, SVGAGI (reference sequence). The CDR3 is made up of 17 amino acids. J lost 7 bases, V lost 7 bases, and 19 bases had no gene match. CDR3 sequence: CASTRLRGTGESDEQYF. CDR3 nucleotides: TGTGCCAGCACCCGCCTTAGGGGGACAGGGGAAAGCGATGAGCAGTACTTC.

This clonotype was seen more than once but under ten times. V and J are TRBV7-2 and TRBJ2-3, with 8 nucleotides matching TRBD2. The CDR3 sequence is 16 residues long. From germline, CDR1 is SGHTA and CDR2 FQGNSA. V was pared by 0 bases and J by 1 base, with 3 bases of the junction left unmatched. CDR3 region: CASSLAVRGGTDTQYF. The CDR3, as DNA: TGTGCCAGCAGCTTAGCGGTGCGGGGGGGCACAGATACGCAGTATTTT.

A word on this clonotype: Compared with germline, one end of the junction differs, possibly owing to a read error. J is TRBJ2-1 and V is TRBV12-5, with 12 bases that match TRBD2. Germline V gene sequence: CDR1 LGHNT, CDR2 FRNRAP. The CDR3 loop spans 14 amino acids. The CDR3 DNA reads TGTGCTAGTCGTTTGGCGACTAGCGGGGGTGAGCAGTTCTTC. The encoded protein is CASRLATSGGEQFF.

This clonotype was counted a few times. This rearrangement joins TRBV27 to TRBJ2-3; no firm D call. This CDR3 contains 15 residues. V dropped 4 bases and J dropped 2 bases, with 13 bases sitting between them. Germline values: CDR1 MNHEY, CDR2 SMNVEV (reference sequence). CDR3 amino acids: CASSSPLVATDTQYF. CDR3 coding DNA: TGTGCCAGCAGTTCTCCGTTAGTAGCCACAGATACGCAGTATTTT.

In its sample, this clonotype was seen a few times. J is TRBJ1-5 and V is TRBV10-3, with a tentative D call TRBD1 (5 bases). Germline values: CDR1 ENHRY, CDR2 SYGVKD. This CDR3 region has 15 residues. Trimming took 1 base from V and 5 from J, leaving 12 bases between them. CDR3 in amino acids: CAISEWQGGDQPQHF. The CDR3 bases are TGTGCCATCAGTGAGTGGCAGGGTGGCGATCAGCCCCAGCATTTT.

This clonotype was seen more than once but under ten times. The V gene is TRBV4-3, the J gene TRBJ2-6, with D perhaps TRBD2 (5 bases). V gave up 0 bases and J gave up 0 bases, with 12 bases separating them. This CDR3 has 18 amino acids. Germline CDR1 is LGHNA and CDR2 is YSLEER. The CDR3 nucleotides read TGCGCCAGCAGCCAAGAACCGGGGTACCCCTCTGGGGCCAACGTCCTGACTTTC. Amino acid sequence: CASSQEPGYPSGANVLTF.

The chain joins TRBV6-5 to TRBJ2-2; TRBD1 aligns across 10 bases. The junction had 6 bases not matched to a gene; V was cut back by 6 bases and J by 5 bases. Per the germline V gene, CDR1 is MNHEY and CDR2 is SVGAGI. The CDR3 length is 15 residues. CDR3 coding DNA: TGTGCCAGCAGCAAAGGACAGGGGGGGACCGGGGAGCTGTTTTTT. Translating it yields CASSKGQGGTGELFF.

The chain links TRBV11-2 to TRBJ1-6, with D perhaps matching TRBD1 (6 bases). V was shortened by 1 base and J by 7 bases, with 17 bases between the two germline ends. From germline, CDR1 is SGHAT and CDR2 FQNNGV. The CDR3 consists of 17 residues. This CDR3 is CASSLAPRGRRNSPLHF. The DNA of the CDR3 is TGTGCCAGCAGCTTAGCCCCCAGGGGCCGGCGAAATTCACCCCTCCACTTT.

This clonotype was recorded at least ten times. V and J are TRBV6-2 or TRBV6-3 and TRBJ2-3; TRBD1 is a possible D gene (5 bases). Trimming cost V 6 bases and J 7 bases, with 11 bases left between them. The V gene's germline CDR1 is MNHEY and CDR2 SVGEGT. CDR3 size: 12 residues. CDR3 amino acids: CASREAGNTQYF. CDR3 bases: TGTGCCAGCAGGGAAGCAGGGAATACGCAGTATTTT.

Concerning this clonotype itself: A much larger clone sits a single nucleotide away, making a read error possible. Here the CDR3 reads CASQSGVSYEQFF. As DNA, the CDR3 is TGCGCCTCTCAGAGCGGGGTATCCTACGAGCAGTTCTTC. V gene TRBV5-1 combines with J gene TRBJ2-1; 7 positions match TRBD2. The V segment lost 10 bases and the J segment 10 bases; nucleotides outside the gene matches: 14. This CDR3 is built from 13 residues. Germline V lookup: CDR1 SGHRS, CDR2 YFSETQ.

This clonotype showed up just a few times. The DNA for the CDR3 is TGTGCCAGCGGCAACAATTGGGACCGGGACTTTATAGACAATGAGCAGTTCTTC. As protein: CASGNNWDRDFIDNEQFF. The chain recombines TRBV7-9 with TRBJ2-1, with TRBD2 as a possible D gene (6 bases). CDR3 length: 18 amino acids. The ends were cut back, 8 bases at V and 5 bases at J, with 28 bases in the middle. Germline CDR1 reads SEHNR; CDR2 reads FQNEAQ (reference sequence).

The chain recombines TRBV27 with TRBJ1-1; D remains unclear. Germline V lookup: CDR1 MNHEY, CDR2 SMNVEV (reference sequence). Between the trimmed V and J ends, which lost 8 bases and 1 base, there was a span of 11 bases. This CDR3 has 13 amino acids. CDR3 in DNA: TGTGCCAGCTGTGGGAGTGGGAACACTGAAGCTTTCTTT. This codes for CASCGSGNTEAFF.

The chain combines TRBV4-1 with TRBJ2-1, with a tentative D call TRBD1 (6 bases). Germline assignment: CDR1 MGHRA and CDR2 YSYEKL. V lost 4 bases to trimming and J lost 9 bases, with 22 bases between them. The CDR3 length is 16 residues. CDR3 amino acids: CASSLNGAGDLSEQFF. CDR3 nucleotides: TGCGCCAGCAGCCTAAACGGGGCAGGGGACCTCAGTGAGCAGTTCTTC.

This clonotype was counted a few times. The CDR3 DNA sequence: TGCGCCAGCAGCCAGGCTCCAGAGACAGCGGGGTCAGATACGCAGTATTTT. Translation: CASSQAPETAGSDTQYF. The V and J genes are TRBV4-3 and TRBJ2-3; 7 nucleotides line up with TRBD2. Germline V gives CDR1 LGHNA, CDR2 YSLEER. There are 17 residues in the CDR3. V lost 3 bases to trimming and J lost 4 bases; unmatched junction nucleotides: 13.

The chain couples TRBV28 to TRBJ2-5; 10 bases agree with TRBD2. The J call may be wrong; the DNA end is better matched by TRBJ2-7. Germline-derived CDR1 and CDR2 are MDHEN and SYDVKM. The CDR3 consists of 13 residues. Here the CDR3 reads CASSLAGVLEQYF. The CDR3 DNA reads TGTGCCAGCAGCCTAGCGGGAGTACTCGAGCAGTACTTC.

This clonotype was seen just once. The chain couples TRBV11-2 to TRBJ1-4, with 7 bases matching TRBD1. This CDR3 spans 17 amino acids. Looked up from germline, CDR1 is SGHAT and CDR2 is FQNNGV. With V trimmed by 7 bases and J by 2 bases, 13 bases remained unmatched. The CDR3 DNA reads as TGTGCCAGCACCCTAACAGGGGATTTTCTTACTAATGAAAAACTGTTTTTT. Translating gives CASTLTGDFLTNEKLFF.

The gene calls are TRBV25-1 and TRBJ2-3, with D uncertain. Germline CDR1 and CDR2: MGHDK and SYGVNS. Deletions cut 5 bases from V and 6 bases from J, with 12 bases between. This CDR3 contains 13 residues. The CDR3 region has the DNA TGTGCCAGCAGTCCTAGGACCCGCGATACGCAGTATTTT. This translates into CASSPRTRDTQYF. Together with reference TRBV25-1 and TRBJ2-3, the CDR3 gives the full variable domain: EADIYQTPRYLVIGTGKKITLECSQTMGHDKMYWYQQDPGMELHLIHYSYGVNSTEKGDLSSESTVSRIRTEHFPLTLESARPSHTSQYLCASSPRTRDTQYFGPGTRLTVL.

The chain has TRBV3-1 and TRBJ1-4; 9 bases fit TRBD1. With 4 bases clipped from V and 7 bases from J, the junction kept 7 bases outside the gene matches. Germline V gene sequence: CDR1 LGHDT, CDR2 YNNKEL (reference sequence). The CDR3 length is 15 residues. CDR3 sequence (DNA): TGTGCCAGCAGCCCCCCGGGGACAGGGCCTGAAAAACTGTTTTTT. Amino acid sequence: CASSPPGTGPEKLFF.

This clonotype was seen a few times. CDR3: CASSYVRTQGRAPYEQYF. For the CDR3, the DNA is TGTGCCAGCAGTTACGTCAGGACCCAGGGCAGAGCCCCCTACGAGCAGTACTTC. V usage is TRBV6-2 or TRBV6-3 and J usage is TRBJ2-4; D may be TRBD1 (5 bases). The J call is doubtful: the DNA matches TRBJ2-7 better. This CDR3 is 18 amino acids long. CDR1 MNHEY and CDR2 SVGEGT come from the germline V gene.